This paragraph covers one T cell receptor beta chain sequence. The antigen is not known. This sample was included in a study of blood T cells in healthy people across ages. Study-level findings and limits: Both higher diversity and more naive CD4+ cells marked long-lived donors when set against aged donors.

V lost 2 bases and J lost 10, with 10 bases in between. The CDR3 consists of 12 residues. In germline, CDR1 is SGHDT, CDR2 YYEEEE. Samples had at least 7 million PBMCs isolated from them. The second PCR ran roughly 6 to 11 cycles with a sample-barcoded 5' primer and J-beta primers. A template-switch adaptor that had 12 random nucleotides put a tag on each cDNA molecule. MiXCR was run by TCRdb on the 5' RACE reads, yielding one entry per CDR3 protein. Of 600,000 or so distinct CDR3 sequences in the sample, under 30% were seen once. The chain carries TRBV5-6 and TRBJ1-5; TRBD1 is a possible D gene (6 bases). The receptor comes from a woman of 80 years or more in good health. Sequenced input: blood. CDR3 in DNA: TGTGCCAGCAGCTTTGGGGGACACCCCCAGCATTTT. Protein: CASSFGGHPQHF.